These 14 T cell receptor beta chains originate from one sample sequenced in a study of T cells in Graves' hyperthyroidism and ophthalmopathy. RNA transcripts yielded amplified TCR beta CDR3 regions. HTBI primers drove first-round RT-PCR of the TCR CDR3. TCRdb processed the multiplex PCR reads anew with MiXCR; each CDR3 protein has one entry. The data hold hundreds of thousands of distinct CDR3 sequences, with about 15% observed a single time. The specimen was blood. These receptor sequences come from a young woman with Graves' hyperthyroidism.

As concerns this clonotype: A read error may explain this, as a much larger clone is one base away. V gene TRBV6-2 or TRBV6-3 combines with J gene TRBJ2-3; D is ambiguous. Germline V gene lookup returns CDR1 MNHEY and CDR2 SVGEGT. CDR3 length equals 15 residues. Here the CDR3 DNA reads TGTGCCGGCAGCCCAGCCGCGATGGCCGGAGATACGCAGTATTTT. Translating gives CAGSPAAMAGDTQYF.

The chain links TRBV5-1 to TRBJ1-1, with no clear D. The CDR3 totals 14 residues. V lost 2 bases to trimming and J lost 7 bases, with 15 bases between them. Germline V gene data show CDR1 as SGHRS and CDR2 as YFSETQ. The CDR3 bases are TGCGCCAGCAGCTTCACCACCCCGGGCCTTGAAGCTTTCTTT. Protein: CASSFTTPGLEAFF.

This clonotype was seen ten or more times. This chain links TRBV5-1 with TRBJ2-1; the D gene is possibly TRBD1 (6 bases). Germline-derived CDR1 and CDR2 are SGHRS and YFSETQ. The CDR3 covers 21 residues. The V gene lost 4 bases and the J gene lost 5 bases, with 34 bases spanning the gap. The CDR3 protein is CASSRQTTQTQGSRVDNEQFF. Here the CDR3 DNA reads TGCGCCAGCAGCAGACAAACTACCCAAACACAGGGCTCTAGGGTAGACAATGAGCAGTTCTTC.

This clonotype turned up a few times. A single base separates this from a much larger clone, so it may be a read error. The DNA of the CDR3 is TGTGCCGGCAGTCCATATGGCCCTCCGGGACAGGGGGCCGATAGGAGCAATCAGCCCCAGCATTTT. Its protein is CAGSPYGPPGQGADRSNQPQHF. The genes are TRBV28 and TRBJ1-5; 12 bases agree with TRBD1. This CDR3 spans 22 amino acids. Germline V gives CDR1 MDHEN, CDR2 SYDVKM.

This clonotype came up many times. This chain joins TRBV20-1 and TRBJ2-7; TRBD2 matches 7 bases. Per the germline V gene, CDR1 is DFQATT and CDR2 is SNEGSKA (reference sequence). There are 14 residues in the CDR3. V gave up 1 base and J gave up 3 bases; unmatched junction bases: 6. The CDR3 DNA is TGCAGTGCTAGAGCCCAGCGGGAAGGCTACGAGCAGTACTTC. Its translation is CSARAQREGYEQYF.

This clonotype has a count of ten or more. The chain links TRBV7-9 to TRBJ2-1; 12 nucleotides match TRBD2. CDR1 is SEHNR, CDR2 FQNEAQ, per germline (reference sequence). This CDR3 contains 18 residues. V gave up 1 base and J gave up 8 bases; unmatched junction bases: 12. CDR3 nucleotide sequence: TGTGCCAGCAGCTTAGTTACCCTAGCGGGAGGGCTGGTCTATGAGCAGTTCTTC. The encoded protein is CASSLVTLAGGLVYEQFF.

This clonotype was recorded many times. This chain connects TRBV28 to TRBJ2-1, with TRBD2 as a possible D gene (5 bases). Trimming left V 6 bases short and J 6 bases short, with 21 bases between. Germline CDR1 and CDR2: MDHEN and SYDVKM. This CDR3 comprises 16 residues. CDR3 amino acids: CASSPLWASRGNEQFF. The CDR3 region has the DNA TGTGCCAGCAGCCCCCTCTGGGCGTCCCGGGGCAATGAGCAGTTCTTC.

This sequence joins TRBV14 and TRBJ2-5; 10 bases map to TRBD2. Germline V CDR1 and CDR2: SGHDN, FVKESK. The CDR3 is 18 residues long. J gave up 4 bases and V 0 bases, and 11 bases lay outside the gene matches. The CDR3 DNA is TGTGCCAGCAGCCAAGAACGGATAGCGGGAGGAGGAGGAGAGACCCAGTACTTC. It specifies CASSQERIAGGGGETQYF.

There are many counts of this clonotype. The genes are TRBV20-1 and TRBJ2-1; 7 positions agree with TRBD2. Germline V lookup: CDR1 DFQATT, CDR2 SNEGSKA (reference sequence). This CDR3 comprises 14 residues. V dropped 3 bases and J dropped 2; count of bases not matched to a gene: 4. In DNA, the CDR3 is TGCAGTGCTAGTCGGGGGAGGGCCTACAATGAGCAGTTCTTC. Translating gives CSASRGRAYNEQFF.

In its sample, this clonotype was seen a few times. The chain couples TRBV28 to TRBJ1-1; no firm D call. Germline CDR1 is MDHEN and CDR2 is SYDVKM. V was trimmed by 2 bases and J by 6 bases, leaving 10 bases between them. The CDR3 consists of 13 residues. The CDR3 loop reads CASSLGSGPEAFF. CDR3 nucleotide sequence: TGTGCCAGCAGTTTAGGTTCCGGACCTGAAGCTTTCTTT.

The table lists this clonotype with many counts. DNA for the CDR3: TGTGCCAGCATGCAGGACAGGGAGGTTTGGGGGACAGATACGCAGTATTTT. It encodes CASMQDREVWGTDTQYF. This chain links TRBV2 with TRBJ2-3; 8 nucleotides match TRBD1. This CDR3 region has 17 residues. The V and J ends lost 7 bases and 3 bases, in that order; junction bases with no gene match: 15. The germline gives CDR1 SNHLY, CDR2 FYNNEI. Together with reference TRBV2 and TRBJ2-3, the CDR3 gives the full variable domain: EPEVTQTPSHQVTQMGQEVILRCVPISNHLYFYWYRQILGQKVEFLVSFYNNEISEKSEIFDDQFSVERPDGSNFTLKIRSTKLEDSAMYFCASMQDREVWGTDTQYFGPGTRLTVL.

This clonotype was seen ten or more times. This sequence joins TRBV7-2 and TRBJ2-3, with a possible D match to TRBD1 (5 bases). CDR1 SGHTA and CDR2 FQGNSA come from the germline V gene. The CDR3 runs 15 residues. Trimming took off 5 bases at V and 0 bases at J, with 12 bases between the two ends. CDR3 region: CASSPQGVSTDTQYF. For the CDR3, the DNA is TGTGCCAGCAGCCCGCAAGGGGTCAGCACAGATACGCAGTATTTT.

This clonotype came up once. The rearrangement joins TRBV18 to TRBJ1-5; unclear D gene. Germline CDR1 and CDR2: KGHSH and LQKENI. The CDR3 is made up of 15 amino acids. Trimming pared 3 bases from V and 6 bases from J, leaving 15 bases between. In DNA form, the CDR3 reads TGTGCCAGCTCACCCCAGGAATCGGTAGTTCAGCCCCAGCATTTT. Encoded protein: CASSPQESVVQPQHF. The full variable domain, completed using reference TRBV18 and TRBJ1-5, is NAGVMQNPRHLVRRRGQEARLRCSPMKGHSHVYWYRQLPEEGLKFMVYLQKENIIDESGMPKERFSAEFPKEGPSILRIQQVVRGDSAAYFCASSPQESVVQPQHFGDGTRLSIL.

This clonotype was found many times. The chain has TRBV6-5 and TRBJ2-3; 7 bases map to TRBD2. V shed 2 bases and J 6 bases; nucleotides not matched to a gene: 20. Germline V gene data show CDR1 as MNHEY and CDR2 as SVGAGI. There are 19 residues in the CDR3. The CDR3 sequence is CASSYTSGGAGTIIDTQYF. The DNA for the CDR3 is TGTGCCAGCAGTTACACGAGTGGTGGAGCGGGGACCATCATCGATACGCAGTATTTT.